This T cell receptor (beta chain) was sequenced in a study of blood T cell repertoires in COVID-19 (TCRdb year 2020). Notes on the research overall: Collaborator samples came from the United States, Italy and Spain and covered acute and convalescent phases of COVID-19. The material from the prospective study consisted of cDNA or gDNA derived from T cells, B-cell-depleted T cells, or PBMCs. Deeply sampled blood TCRbeta repertoires from subjects exposed to, actively infected with, or recovered from COVID-19 were included in the dataset. A freely available public database, intended as a resource for researchers studying the immune response to SARS-CoV-2, is where the repertoires were released. The samples were drawn from the first 160 participants of the ongoing ImmuneRACE study and from 1,254 subjects provided by 6 global collaborators. Sample metadata almost always included a de-identified subject ID, COVID-19 status, age in years and sex. HLA class I and class II types, where available, came from metadata supplied by the sample provider rather than from assay-based typing. On the study overall, not on this receptor specifically: Clinical and demographic metadata were provided uncurated, with the amount varying by source and participant.

In the case of this clone: It has no known antigen specificity. There are no base qualities to consult, and no much larger clone falls within one base.

CDR3 length: 17 amino acids, cysteine to phenylalanine. Just CDR3 DNA is preserved here, 51 bases in frame from base 1. Per the germline V gene, SGHVS is the CDR1 and FQNEAQ is the CDR2. The junction shows trimming of 1 base on V and 7 bases on J, plus 20 bases between the germline ends. One collaborating source in Seattle enrolled patients during active infection and followed them longitudinally through the course of disease. Each collaborating institution followed its own protocols to collect whole blood in K2EDTA tubes. For TCRbeta analysis, collaborators shipped samples in one of three forms: frozen whole blood, isolated PBMCs, or DNA extracted from either of those sample types. TCRbeta CDR3 regions were amplified from genomic DNA by means of the immunoSEQ Assay, a bias-controlled multiplex PCR. On the authors' methods: Nucleated cell counts per sample were estimated from amplification of reference gene primers within the assay. Sequence reads were collapsed and filtered to measure the absolute abundance of every unique TCRbeta CDR3 rearrangement. For each sample, productive Simpson clonality was calculated as the square root of Simpson's diversity index across productive rearrangements. The table was pulled from immuneACCESS by TCRdb, which kept in-frame rearrangements only. Such tables lose some clones; where checked, under half of the loss comes from unresolved V genes, and the rest has no known cause. The D gene and trimming were derived from the DNA, and the V and J assignments and clone size from that table. A total of some 400,000 clones appear in this sample, 70% to 90% of them only once. Of the sample, roughly a tenth falls within the top ten clones.

The sample comprised peripheral blood. This clonotype originated in a woman aged 25 to 45 with COVID-19, enrolled during active disease. The sequence is built from TRBV7-8 and TRBJ2-1; a tentative D call is TRBD2 (5 bases match). Here the CDR3 is given as CASSLEVAGEAENEQFF. The nucleotides read TGTGCCAGCAGCTTAGAGGTCGCGGGTGAGGCGGAAAATGAGCAGTTCTTC.